This T cell receptor beta chain derives from a study of siplizumab effects on memory and regulatory T cells. With V trimmed by 4 bases and J by 11 bases, 9 bases remained unmatched. The CDR3 length is 13 residues. Germline CDR1 SGHAT, CDR2 FQNNGV. The data were produced by immunoSEQ multiplex PCR, yet TCRdb's version contains in-frame clones alone and is incomplete. Among roughly 70,000 clones listed, 93% were seen once. Source material: CD8+ T cells sorted from blood. The origin of this receptor is a human donor in good health. This chain links TRBV11-2 with TRBJ1-1; 8 positions agree with TRBD1. This CDR3 is CASSSGQEGLAFF. The CDR3 DNA reads as TGTGCCAGCAGCTCGGGACAGGAGGGCTTGGCTTTCTTT.